The 8 T cell receptor beta chains below all came from one sample that was sequenced in a study of T-cell reconstitution after alpha-beta-depleted transplantation in children. TCRbeta library construction was performed incorporating unique molecular identifiers. Via MiXCR, TCRdb re-called the PCR reads, giving one row per CDR3 protein. The sample has about 240,000 distinct CDR3 sequences; roughly 23% are singletons. The source was PBMCs, collected before TCRalphabeta/CD19-depleted stem cell transplant. The origin of the receptors is a girl aged 2 to 10 with Fanconi anemia, due to receive a stem cell transplant.

The rearrangement uses TRBV7-9 and TRBJ2-7, with TRBD1 identical over 8 bases. CDR3 size: 15 residues. Germline trimming cut 5 bases from V and 0 bases from J; bases unmatched to any gene: 6. Germline V gene lookup returns CDR1 SEHNR and CDR2 FQNEAQ (reference sequence). Written as DNA, the CDR3 is TGTGCCAGCAGCCCCCGGACAGGGAGCTCCTACGAGCAGTACTTC. Translating gives CASSPRTGSSYEQYF. Complete variable domain (other parts from reference TRBV7-9 and TRBJ2-7): DTGVSQNPRHKITKRGQNVTFRCDPISEHNRLYWYRQTLGQGPEFLTYFQNEAQLEKSRLLSDRFSAERPKGSFSTLEIQRTEQGDSAMYLCASSPRTGSSYEQYFGPGTRLTVT.

The rearrangement uses TRBV29-1 and TRBJ2-2; D possibly corresponds to TRBD1 (6 bases). Germline assignment: CDR1 SQVTM and CDR2 ANQGSEA. CDR3 length: 15 amino acids. V was pared by 6 bases and J by 4 bases, with 18 bases between. The CDR3, as DNA: TGCAGCGTAGAAACCTCCGGGACATCCACCGGGGAGCTGTTTTTT. Its translation: CSVETSGTSTGELFF.

J is TRBJ2-1 and V is TRBV5-5, with D possibly matching TRBD2 (6 bases). Trimming left V 0 bases short and J 1 base short, with 11 bases between. The germline V gene has CDR1 SGHKS and CDR2 YYEKEE (reference sequence). The CDR3 has 16 residues. The chain's CDR3 is CASSLGPSASYNEQFF. The CDR3 DNA follows: TGTGCCAGCAGCTTGGGCCCTAGCGCTTCCTACAATGAGCAGTTCTTC.

The chain recombines TRBV6-1 with TRBJ2-1; TRBD2 might be the D (6 bases). CDR3 size: 14 residues. Germline V CDR1 and CDR2: MNHNS, SASEGT. With 7 bases removed from V and 7 bases from J, the gap between germline ends came to 17 bases. The CDR3 region is CASTPNGGVNEQFF. CDR3 DNA sequence: TGTGCCAGCACCCCCAATGGAGGGGTGAATGAGCAGTTCTTC.

In this sample, this clonotype turned up many times. CDR3 sequence: CSVEGALAVPTAQYF. The CDR3 DNA sequence: TGCAGCGTTGAAGGAGCACTAGCGGTGCCTACAGCGCAGTATTTT. The chain carries TRBV29-1 and TRBJ2-3; 8 positions agree with TRBD2. Germline values: CDR1 SQVTM, CDR2 ANQGSEA. The J segment lost 10 bases and the V segment lost 1 base, leaving 13 bases of the junction unmatched. The CDR3 has 15 residues.

This clonotype appeared many times. The V gene is TRBV5-1, the J gene TRBJ2-5; TRBD1 matches at 8 bases. This CDR3 region has 14 residues. Per germline, CDR1 SGHRS and CDR2 YFSETQ. V was pared by 4 bases and J by 2 bases, with 4 bases of the junction left unmatched. The CDR3, as DNA: TGCGCCAGCAGCCCCCGGGACAGGCAAGAGACCCAGTACTTC. It is translated as CASSPRDRQETQYF.

This clonotype appeared many times. V and J are TRBV20-1 and TRBJ2-1; 7 nucleotides agree with TRBD2. The germline V gene has CDR1 DFQATT and CDR2 SNEGSKA (reference sequence). The CDR3 has 17 amino acids. J gave up 0 bases and V 0 bases, and 8 bases lay outside the gene matches. CDR3 nucleotide sequence: TGCAGTGCTAGAGACCTTGCCGGGACTAACTCCTACAATGAGCAGTTCTTC. Translation gives CSARDLAGTNSYNEQFF.

This chain uses TRBV12-3 or TRBV12-4 with TRBJ2-7; 7 bases line up with TRBD2. The trim removed 5 bases at V and 2 bases at J, leaving 9 bases unmatched. CDR3 length: 15 residues. Written as DNA, the CDR3 is TGTGCCAGCAGTCCCCCCGGCGGGAGTCCCTACGAGCAGTACTTC. Protein sequence: CASSPPGGSPYEQYF.